The clone carrying this T cell receptor beta chain was counted a few times. Its target is not known. V lost 0 bases to trimming and J lost 1 base; unmatched junction nucleotides: 7. The CDR3 covers 17 residues. Germline V gene data show CDR1 as MGHRA and CDR2 as YSYEKL. This entry belongs to a study of cytomegalovirus exposure and HLA in healthy donors. Notes on the study in general: In a later analysis, at a false discovery rate of 0.05, 16,951 TCR beta sequences were associated with HLA alleles.

This PCR relied on a set of 60 Vbeta primers and 13 Jbeta primers. The data were produced by immunoSEQ multiplex PCR, yet TCRdb's version contains in-frame clones alone and is incomplete. Among approximately 110,000 clones listed, nearly 80% were seen once. This chain connects TRBV4-1 to TRBJ2-3; the match to TRBD2 covers 7 bases. The sample consisted of PBMCs. This TCR derives from a man aged 25 to 45 in good health and CMV-seronegative. The DNA for the CDR3 is TGCGCCAGCAGCCAAGACCCCAGCAGCGGGGGCACAGATACGCAGTATTTT. Translation gives CASSQDPSSGGTDTQYF.